This TCR beta chain appears in the sequencing data of a study of blood T cell repertoires in COVID-19. For the study at large: Acute-phase and convalescent COVID-19 samples originated in the United States, Italy and Spain.

Participants came from roughly 24 US areas, aged roughly 18 to 95 years. Exposed participants came across a COVID-19 case within 2 weeks before study entry. Original data processing: Reference gene primer amplification yielded estimated nucleated cell counts. This table comes from immunoSEQ multiplex PCR, and its TCRdb copy is limited to in-frame clones, with some not included. For V, J and clone size, that table is used; D and trimming come from the DNA. The data contain about 240,000 clones, around four fifths of them singletons. The CDR3 extends over 13 amino acids. Trimming removed 4 bases from V and 3 bases from J, with 7 bases in between. Germline loops: CDR1 LGHDT, CDR2 YNNKEL (reference sequence).

The sequenced material came from PBMCs or T cells enriched from blood (not recorded which). The origin of this receptor is a woman aged 40-49 years who had been exposed to COVID-19. The J gene is TRBJ2-1, the V gene TRBV3-1 (or the pseudogene TRBV3-2), with a weak D call TRBD1 (6 bases). The CDR3 is CASSRTDYNEQFF. The CDR3, as DNA: TGTGCCAGCAGCCGGACAGACTACAATGAGCAGTTCTTC.